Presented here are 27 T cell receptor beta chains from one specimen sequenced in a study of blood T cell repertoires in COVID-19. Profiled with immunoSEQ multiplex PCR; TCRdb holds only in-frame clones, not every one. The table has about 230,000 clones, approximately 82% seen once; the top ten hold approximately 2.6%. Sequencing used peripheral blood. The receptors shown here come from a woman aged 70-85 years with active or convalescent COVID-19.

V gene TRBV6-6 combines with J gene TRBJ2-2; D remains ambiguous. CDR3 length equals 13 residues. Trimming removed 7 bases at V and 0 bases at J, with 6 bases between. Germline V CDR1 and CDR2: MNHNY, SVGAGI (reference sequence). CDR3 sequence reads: CASTVSNTGELFF. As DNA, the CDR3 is TGTGCCAGCACGGTCTCGAACACCGGGGAGCTGTTTTTT.

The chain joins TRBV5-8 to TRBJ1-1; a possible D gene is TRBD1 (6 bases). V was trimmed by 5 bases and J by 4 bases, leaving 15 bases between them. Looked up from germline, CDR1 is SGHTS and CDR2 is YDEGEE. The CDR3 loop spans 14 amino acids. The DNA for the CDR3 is TGTGCCAGCAGGATACAGGGCGGGTTCACTGAAGCTTTCTTT. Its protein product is CASRIQGGFTEAFF. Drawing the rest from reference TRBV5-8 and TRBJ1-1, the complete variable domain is EAGVTQSPTHLIKTRGQQATLRCSPISGHTSVYWYQQALGLGLQFLLWYDEGEERNRGNFPPRFSGRQFPNYSSELNVNALELEDSALYLCASRIQGGFTEAFFGQGTRLTVV.

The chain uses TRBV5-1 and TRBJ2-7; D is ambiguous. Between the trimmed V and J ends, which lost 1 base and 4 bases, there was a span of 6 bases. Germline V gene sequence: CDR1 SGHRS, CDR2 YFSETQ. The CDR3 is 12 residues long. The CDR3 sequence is CASSLIGYEQYF. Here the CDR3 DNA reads TGCGCCAGCAGCTTGATCGGGTACGAGCAGTACTTC. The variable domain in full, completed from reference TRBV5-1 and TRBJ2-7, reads KAGVTQTPRYLIKTRGQQVTLSCSPISGHRSVSWYQQTPGQGLQFLFEYFSETQRNKGNFPGRFSGRQFSNSRSEMNVSTLELGDSALYLCASSLIGYEQYFGPGTRLTVT.

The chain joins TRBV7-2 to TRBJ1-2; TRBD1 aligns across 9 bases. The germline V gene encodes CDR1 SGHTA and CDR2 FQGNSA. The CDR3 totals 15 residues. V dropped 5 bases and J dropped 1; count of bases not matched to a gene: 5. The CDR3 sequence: CASSPGQGINYGYTF. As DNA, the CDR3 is TGTGCCAGCAGCCCGGGACAGGGCATTAACTATGGCTACACCTTC. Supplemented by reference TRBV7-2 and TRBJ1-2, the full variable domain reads GAGVSQSPSNKVTEKGKDVELRCDPISGHTALYWYRQSLGQGLEFLIYFQGNSAPDKSGLPSDRFSAERTGGSVSTLTIQRTQQEDSAVYLCASSPGQGINYGYTFGSGTRLTVV.

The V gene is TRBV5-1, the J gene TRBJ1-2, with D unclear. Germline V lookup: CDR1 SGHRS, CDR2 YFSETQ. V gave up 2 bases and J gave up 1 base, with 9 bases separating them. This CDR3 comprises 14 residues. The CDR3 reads CASSFGGSNYGYTF. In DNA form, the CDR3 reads TGCGCCAGCAGCTTTGGAGGGAGTAACTATGGCTACACCTTC. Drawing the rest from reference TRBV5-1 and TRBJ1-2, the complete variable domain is KAGVTQTPRYLIKTRGQQVTLSCSPISGHRSVSWYQQTPGQGLQFLFEYFSETQRNKGNFPGRFSGRQFSNSRSEMNVSTLELGDSALYLCASSFGGSNYGYTFGSGTRLTVV.

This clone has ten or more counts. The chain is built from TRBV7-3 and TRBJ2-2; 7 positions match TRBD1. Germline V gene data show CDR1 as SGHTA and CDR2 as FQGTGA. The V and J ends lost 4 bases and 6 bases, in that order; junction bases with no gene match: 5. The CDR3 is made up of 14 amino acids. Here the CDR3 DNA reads TGTGCCAGCAGCTCCAGGGGGTATCCCGGGGAGCTGTTTTTT. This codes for CASSSRGYPGELFF.

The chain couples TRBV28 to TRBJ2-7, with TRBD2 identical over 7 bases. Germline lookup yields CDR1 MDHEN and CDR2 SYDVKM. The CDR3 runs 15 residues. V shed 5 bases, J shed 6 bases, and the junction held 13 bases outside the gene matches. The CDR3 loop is CASSGGGSRVGEQYF. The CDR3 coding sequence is TGTGCCAGCAGTGGAGGCGGGAGCAGAGTGGGCGAGCAGTACTTC.

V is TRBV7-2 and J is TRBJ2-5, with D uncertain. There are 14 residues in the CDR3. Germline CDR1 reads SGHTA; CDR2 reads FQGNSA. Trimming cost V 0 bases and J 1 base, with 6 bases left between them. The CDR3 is CASSLARSQETQYF. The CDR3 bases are TGTGCCAGCAGCTTAGCACGGTCCCAAGAGACCCAGTACTTC.

As DNA, the CDR3 is TGTGCCAGCAGGACCGGGACAGGGCAAGAAAAACTGTTTTTT. Translation gives CASRTGTGQEKLFF. This chain connects TRBV6-5 to TRBJ1-4; TRBD1 aligns across 9 bases. The CDR3 runs to 14 residues. CDR1 is MNHEY and CDR2 is SVGAGI in the germline V gene. Trimming took 6 bases from V and 8 from J; bases not matched to a gene: 7.

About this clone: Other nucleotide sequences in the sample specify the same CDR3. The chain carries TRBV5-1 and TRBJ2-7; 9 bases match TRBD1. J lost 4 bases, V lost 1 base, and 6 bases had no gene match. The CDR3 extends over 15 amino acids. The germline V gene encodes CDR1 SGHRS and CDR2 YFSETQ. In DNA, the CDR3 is TGCGCCAGCAGCTTGACCGGGACAGGGTCTTACGAGCAGTACTTC. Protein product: CASSLTGTGSYEQYF.

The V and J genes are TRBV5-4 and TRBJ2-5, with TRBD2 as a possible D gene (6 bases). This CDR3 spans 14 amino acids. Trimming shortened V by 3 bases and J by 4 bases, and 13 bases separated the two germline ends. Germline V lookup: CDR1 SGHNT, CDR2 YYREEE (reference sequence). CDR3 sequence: CASSSFAGRETQYF. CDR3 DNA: TGTGCCAGCAGCTCCTTTGCGGGGCGAGAGACCCAGTACTTC. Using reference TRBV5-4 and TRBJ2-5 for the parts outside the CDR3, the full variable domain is ETGVTQSPTHLIKTRGQQVTLRCSSQSGHNTVSWYQQALGQGPQFIFQYYREEENGRGNFPPRFSGLQFPNYSSELNVNALELDDSALYLCASSSFAGRETQYFGPGTRLLVL.

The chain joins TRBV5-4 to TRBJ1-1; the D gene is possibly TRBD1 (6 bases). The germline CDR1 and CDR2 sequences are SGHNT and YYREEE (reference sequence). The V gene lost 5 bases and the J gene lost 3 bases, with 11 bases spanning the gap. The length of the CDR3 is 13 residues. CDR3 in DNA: TGTGCCAGCAGTACGGACAGTCACACTGAAGCTTTCTTT. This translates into CASSTDSHTEAFF. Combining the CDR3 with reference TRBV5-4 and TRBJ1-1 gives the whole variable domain ETGVTQSPTHLIKTRGQQVTLRCSSQSGHNTVSWYQQALGQGPQFIFQYYREEENGRGNFPPRFSGLQFPNYSSELNVNALELDDSALYLCASSTDSHTEAFFGQGTRLTVV.

The CDR3 region has the DNA TGTGCCAGCAGCTTACTCGGGAGCGGCACAGATACGCAGTATTTT. It is translated as CASSLLGSGTDTQYF. This rearrangement joins TRBV7-9 to TRBJ2-3; D perhaps matches TRBD2 (6 bases). In germline, CDR1 is SEHNR, CDR2 FQNEAQ (reference sequence). Trimming left V 2 bases short and J 1 base short, with 10 bases between. The length of the CDR3 is 15 residues.

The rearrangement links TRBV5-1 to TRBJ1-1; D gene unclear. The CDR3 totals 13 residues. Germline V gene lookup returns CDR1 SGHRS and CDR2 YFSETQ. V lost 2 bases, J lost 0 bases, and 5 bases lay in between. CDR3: CASSFMLNTEAFF. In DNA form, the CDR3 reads TGCGCCAGCAGCTTTATGTTGAACACTGAAGCTTTCTTT.

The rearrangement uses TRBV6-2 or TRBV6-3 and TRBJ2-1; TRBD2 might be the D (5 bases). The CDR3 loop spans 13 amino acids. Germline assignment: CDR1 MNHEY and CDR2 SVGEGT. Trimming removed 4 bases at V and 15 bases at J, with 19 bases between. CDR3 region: CASSSLTTSNRFF. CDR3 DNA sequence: TGTGCCAGCAGTTCTCTAACCACTAGTAATCGGTTCTTC.

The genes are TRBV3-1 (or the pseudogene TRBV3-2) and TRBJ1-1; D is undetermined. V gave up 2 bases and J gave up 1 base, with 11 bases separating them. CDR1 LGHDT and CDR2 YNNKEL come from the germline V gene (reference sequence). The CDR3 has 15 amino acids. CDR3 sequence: CASSQPLSWNTEAFF. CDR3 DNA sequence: TGTGCCAGCAGCCAACCGCTCAGTTGGAACACTGAAGCTTTCTTT.

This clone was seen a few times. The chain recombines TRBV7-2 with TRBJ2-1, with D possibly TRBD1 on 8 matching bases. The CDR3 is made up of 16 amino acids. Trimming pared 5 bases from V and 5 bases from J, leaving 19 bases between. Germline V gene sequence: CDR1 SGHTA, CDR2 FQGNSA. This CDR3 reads CASSPYRGGKDNEQFF. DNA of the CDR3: TGTGCCAGCAGCCCGTACAGGGGGGGAAAGGACAATGAGCAGTTCTTC. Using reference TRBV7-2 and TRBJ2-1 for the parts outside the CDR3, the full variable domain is GAGVSQSPSNKVTEKGKDVELRCDPISGHTALYWYRQSLGQGLEFLIYFQGNSAPDKSGLPSDRFSAERTGGSVSTLTIQRTQQEDSAVYLCASSPYRGGKDNEQFFGPGTRLTVL.

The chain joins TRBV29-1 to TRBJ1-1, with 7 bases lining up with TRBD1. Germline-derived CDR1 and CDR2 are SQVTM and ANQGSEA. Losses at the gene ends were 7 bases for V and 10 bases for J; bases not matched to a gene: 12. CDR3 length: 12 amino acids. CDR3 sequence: CSAGDDRAGAFF. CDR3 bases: TGCAGCGCCGGGGACGACAGGGCCGGAGCTTTCTTT.

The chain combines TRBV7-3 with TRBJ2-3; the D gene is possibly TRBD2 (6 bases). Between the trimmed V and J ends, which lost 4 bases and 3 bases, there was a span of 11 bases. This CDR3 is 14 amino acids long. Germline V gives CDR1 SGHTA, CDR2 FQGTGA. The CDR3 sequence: CASSSGGRTDTQYF. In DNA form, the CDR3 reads TGTGCCAGCAGCTCCGGGGGAAGGACAGATACGCAGTATTTT.

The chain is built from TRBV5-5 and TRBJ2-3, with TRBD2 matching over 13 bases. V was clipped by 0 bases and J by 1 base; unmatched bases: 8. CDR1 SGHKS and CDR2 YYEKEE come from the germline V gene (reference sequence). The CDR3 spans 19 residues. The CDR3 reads CASSLVLTSGGFRTDTQYF. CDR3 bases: TGTGCCAGCAGCTTGGTCTTGACTAGCGGGGGGTTCCGCACAGATACGCAGTATTTT. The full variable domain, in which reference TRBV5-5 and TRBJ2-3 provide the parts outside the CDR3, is DAGVTQSPTHLIKTRGQQVTLRCSPISGHKSVSWYQQVLGQGPQFIFQYYEKEERGRGNFPDRFSARQFPNYSSELNVNALLLGDSALYLCASSLVLTSGGFRTDTQYFGPGTRLTVL.

In DNA, the CDR3 is TGCGCCAGCAGCTTGGAGCCAGCGGGGGGCCAAGAGACCCAGTACTTC. This codes for CASSLEPAGGQETQYF. This rearrangement joins TRBV5-1 to TRBJ2-5; 9 bases are shared with TRBD2. CDR3 size: 16 residues. Germline V gene lookup returns CDR1 SGHRS and CDR2 YFSETQ. V shed 0 bases and J 1 base; nucleotides not matched to a gene: 4.

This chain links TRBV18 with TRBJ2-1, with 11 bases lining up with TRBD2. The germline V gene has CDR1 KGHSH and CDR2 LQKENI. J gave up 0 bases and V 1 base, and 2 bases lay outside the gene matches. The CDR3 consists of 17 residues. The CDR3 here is CASSPLTSGASYNEQFF. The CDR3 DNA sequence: TGTGCCAGCTCACCACTGACTAGCGGGGCCTCCTACAATGAGCAGTTCTTC. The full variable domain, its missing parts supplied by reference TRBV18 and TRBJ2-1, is NAGVMQNPRHLVRRRGQEARLRCSPMKGHSHVYWYRQLPEEGLKFMVYLQKENIIDESGMPKERFSAEFPKEGPSILRIQQVVRGDSAAYFCASSPLTSGASYNEQFFGPGTRLTVL.

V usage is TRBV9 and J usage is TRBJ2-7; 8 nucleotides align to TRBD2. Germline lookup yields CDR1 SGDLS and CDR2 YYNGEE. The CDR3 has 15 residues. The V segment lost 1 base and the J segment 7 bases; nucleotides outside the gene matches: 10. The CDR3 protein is CASSVSTGTRREQYF. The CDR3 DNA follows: TGTGCCAGCAGCGTATCCACCGGGACTAGGCGGGAGCAGTACTTC.

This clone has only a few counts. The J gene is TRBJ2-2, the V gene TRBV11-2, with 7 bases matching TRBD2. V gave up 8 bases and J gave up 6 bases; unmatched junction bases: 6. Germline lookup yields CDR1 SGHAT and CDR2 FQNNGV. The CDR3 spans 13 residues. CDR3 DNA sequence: TGTGCCAGCGGGAGGGTCGAGTCCGGGGAGCTGTTTTTT. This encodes CASGRVESGELFF.

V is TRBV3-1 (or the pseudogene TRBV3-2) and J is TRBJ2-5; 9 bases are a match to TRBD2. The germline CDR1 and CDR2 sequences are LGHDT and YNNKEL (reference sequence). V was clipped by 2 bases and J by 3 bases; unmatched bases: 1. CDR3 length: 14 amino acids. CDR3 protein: CASSQRGGEETQYF. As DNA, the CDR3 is TGTGCCAGCAGCCAACGCGGGGGGGAAGAGACCCAGTACTTC.

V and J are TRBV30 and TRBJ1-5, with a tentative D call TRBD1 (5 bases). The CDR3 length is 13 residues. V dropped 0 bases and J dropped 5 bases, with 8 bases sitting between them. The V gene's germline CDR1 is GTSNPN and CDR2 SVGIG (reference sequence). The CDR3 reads CAWSVGRDQPQHF. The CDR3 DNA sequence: TGTGCCTGGAGTGTGGGCAGGGATCAGCCCCAGCATTTT.

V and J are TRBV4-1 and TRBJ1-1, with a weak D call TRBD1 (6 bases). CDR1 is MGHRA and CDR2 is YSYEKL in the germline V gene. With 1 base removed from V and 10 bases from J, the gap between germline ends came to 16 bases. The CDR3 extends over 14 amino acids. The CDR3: CASSQAGVWARAFF. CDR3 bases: TGCGCCAGCAGCCAAGCAGGGGTGTGGGCAAGAGCTTTCTTT.